This TCR beta chain was identified in a study of beta chain features in type 1 diabetes. Study-wide points: Significant though moderate, a shortening of TCRB CDR3s appeared in all four CD4+ subsets of Type 1 diabetes patients. It was not settled here whether HLA type affects TCRB rearrangement. VDJ junctions from patients with type 1 diabetes contained fewer insertions and more deletions.

A remark on this clone: Antigen unknown.

V was clipped by 0 bases and J by 1 base, with 4 bases between them. Germline V gives CDR1 SGDLS, CDR2 YYNGEE. The CDR3 contains 14 residues. As every portion of the isolated RNA was reverse transcribed, the sequencing read expressed TCRB transcripts. Approximately 3.7 million reads per sample on average were obtained from naive, central memory and regulatory T cell samples. Data came from immunoSEQ multiplex PCR; TCRdb stores just in-frame clones and leaves some out. Here the sample spans about 240,000 clones, roughly 14% being singletons. There was one heparinised blood draw per donor, averaging roughly 100 mL.

V gene TRBV9 combines with J gene TRBJ2-2; no clear D gene. This clonotype was sampled from a man in his thirties or forties with type 1 diabetes. The source material was naive CD4+ T cells from blood. The CDR3 nucleotides read TGTGCCAGCAGCGTAGGCGGGAACACCGGGGAGCTGTTTTTT. Translated, it gives CASSVGGNTGELFF.